This T cell receptor beta chain is drawn from a study of PD-1 blockade in classical Hodgkin lymphoma. Time point denoted: cycle 4 day 1 (C4D1), after less than 7 weeks of nivolumab. Each of the patients experienced relapse following autologous stem cell transplantation, and their brentuximab vedotin exposure differed. General study results and limits: Only CD4+ TCR diversity, not CD8+, had risen significantly by C4D1.

Trimming pared 8 bases from V and 0 bases from J, leaving 10 bases between. Germline V CDR1 and CDR2: MNHEY, SVGAGI. The CDR3 length is 13 residues. This clone was recorded only once. Its cognate antigen is unknown. The data were produced by immunoSEQ multiplex PCR, yet TCRdb's version contains in-frame clones alone and is incomplete. Among approximately 44,000 clones listed, 66% were seen once. The chain employs TRBV6-5 and TRBJ1-2; D not certain. The TCR comes from a human donor with classical Hodgkin lymphoma. The sequenced sample was peripheral blood mononuclear cells (PBMCs), obtained before the fourth cycle of nivolumab. The CDR3 region is CASGSGPNYGYTF. Here the CDR3 DNA reads TGTGCCAGCGGATCCGGGCCTAACTATGGCTACACCTTC.